What follows is one T cell receptor (beta chain) and its context. What this receptor recognizes is not known. The read stops 3 residues short of the end of the CDR3; the missing end is completed from the germline J gene. For TCRbeta CDR3 sequencing, genomic DNA was extracted from sorted cells using the QIAGEN DNeasy Blood and Tissue Kit. Through immunoSEQ, high-throughput TCRbeta CDR3 sequencing was done commercially, including PCR amplification with internal controls and bias correction. Concerning the study's data processing: Unique productive TCRbeta sequences were defined by CDR3 nucleotide sequence where primers matched, otherwise by CDR3 amino acid sequence with Vbeta and Jbeta genes. As a correction for sorting error, sequences shared between sorted populations at a frequency ratio of 2:1 or less were discarded, and the remaining shared sequences were assigned to the higher population. Donor-reactive sequences were defined as at least 5-fold expanded in CFSE-low cells versus unstimulated cells, with frequency of at least 0.01% in CFSE-low cells. Jensen-Shannon divergence calculated on the top 100 TCRbeta sequences ranked by frequency was used to measure repertoire divergence. For any sample with multiple sequencing runs, sorting error was corrected in each run separately before the runs were pooled. What TCRdb holds here is the immuneACCESS table cut down to in-frame rearrangements. Part of the clones is not present; checked against another copy, under half of the missing clones reflect an unresolved V gene, and the others are unexplained. The DNA was the basis for D and trimming; V, J and clone size are from that table. The sample's own table lists about 30,000 clones. The top ten constitute over 13% of the sample.

The data derive from a study of Tregs in tolerant kidney transplant recipients (dated by TCRdb to between 2018 and 2020). Study-level background: Related donors were used in the transplants with nonmyeloablative bone marrow transplantation, and mixed chimerism was transient in the human trials. Before combined kidney and bone marrow transplantation, this study identified donor-specific regulatory T cells using TCRbeta sequencing and then followed those same cells after transplant.

For this chain, trimming is 1 base at the V end and 0 bases at the J end, and the number of junction bases without a gene match is 2. The CDR3 contains 16 residues, cysteine and phenylalanine counted. The DNA has 39 bases, all within the CDR3, and is read from base 1. Taken from the germline V gene, the CDR1 and CDR2 loops are SGHVS and FQNEAQ. The time point label, as the study defines it: blood sample drawn before combined kidney and bone marrow transplant. Thawed PBMCs were FACS-sorted into unstimulated Tregs (CD4+CD25+CD127-), CD4+ non-Tregs (CD4+CD25-), CD4 cells and CD8 cells. The patients were a handful of recipients of combined kidney and bone marrow transplants from the ITN036ST trial, and samples were available only from these trial subjects. Healthy control blood was separated into PBMCs by Ficoll density gradient and cryopreserved, and patient PBMCs were collected both before and after transplant.

Points the paper makes about the study in general: Expanding Tregs with activated donor B cells appeared to identify the most biologically relevant and donor-specific TCRbeta repertoire. Because the study included only a small number of patients, the results must be confirmed in larger populations and under other immunosuppression protocols. For some patients the PCR primers changed over time, which made it impossible to compare the samples from those patients at the nucleotide level. Biological reproducibility was not examined directly, but technical replication error appeared to be minimal. In tolerant patients, the expansion of donor-specific Tregs was greater than global Treg expansion, suggesting that the expansion was antigen-driven rather than nonspecific.

This receptor chain uses TRBV7-8 and TRBJ2-7, with 11 junctional bases fitting TRBD2. Sequenced here: CD8+ T cells from blood, sampled before the transplant. The TCR was taken from a human donor who received a combined kidney and bone marrow transplant. The CDR3 bases that were read are TGTGCCAGCAGCTTAGAGACTAGCGGGACCTCCTACGAG. Its translation reads: CASSLETSGTSYE. The full-length CDR3 reads as CASSLETSGTSYEQYF.